The present entry profiles one T cell receptor beta chain with its context. The method was immunoSEQ multiplex PCR; TCRdb's version includes in-frame clones alone and lacks a portion of them. The sample yields about 89,000 clones, more than 70% seen once. This record belongs to a study of control samples from healthy donors and cancer patients. Sequencing was carried out using blood. The receptor was isolated from a woman in her thirties or forties in good health.

The CDR3 spells CASSQEGHSGNTIYF. The DNA for the CDR3 is TGCGCCAGCAGCCAAGAGGGTCACTCTGGAAACACCATATATTTT. V gene TRBV4-3 combines with J gene TRBJ1-3, with D uncertain. V lost 0 bases to trimming and J lost 0 bases, with 6 bases between them. The CDR3 consists of 15 residues. CDR1 is LGHNA and CDR2 is YSLEER in the germline V gene.